Following are 15 T cell receptor beta chains from one sample sequenced in a study of neurological immune-mediated disorders. Via MiXCR, TCRdb re-called the 5' RACE reads, giving one row per CDR3 protein. The sample lists tens of thousands of distinct CDR3 sequences; roughly 3.2% were seen once. Sequenced material: PBMCs. Every receptor here comes from a woman aged 45-65 years with multiple sclerosis.

This clonotype appeared a few times. CDR3 residues: CASMVGALGYTQYF. For the CDR3, the DNA is TGTGCCAGTATGGTGGGGGCCCTGGGTTATACGCAGTATTTT. The V gene is TRBV19, the J gene TRBJ2-3; TRBD1 is a possible D gene (6 bases). The germline gives CDR1 LNHDA, CDR2 SQIVND (reference sequence). Trimming shortened V by 7 bases and J by 7 bases, and 18 bases separated the two germline ends. The CDR3 spans 14 residues.

At least ten counts were recorded for this clonotype. The gene calls are TRBV12-3 or TRBV12-4 and TRBJ1-5, with no clear D. V was shortened by 3 bases and J by 3 bases, with 12 bases between the two germline ends. The CDR3 has 15 residues. The CDR3 reads CASSFSGRFNQPQHF. In DNA form, the CDR3 reads TGTGCCAGCAGTTTCTCCGGGCGGTTCAATCAGCCCCAGCATTTT.

This clonotype came up many times. The V and J genes are TRBV7-2 and TRBJ2-7; D remains ambiguous. CDR3 length equals 14 residues. Trimming stripped 2 bases from V and 0 bases from J, with 8 bases between. Germline V gene data show CDR1 as SGHTA and CDR2 as FQGNSA. DNA for the CDR3: TGTGCCAGCAGCTTACTCGTTGTCTCCTACGAGCAGTACTTC. Encoded protein: CASSLLVVSYEQYF. The whole variable domain, filled in from reference TRBV7-2 and TRBJ2-7, reads GAGVSQSPSNKVTEKGKDVELRCDPISGHTALYWYRQSLGQGLEFLIYFQGNSAPDKSGLPSDRFSAERTGGSVSTLTIQRTQQEDSAVYLCASSLLVVSYEQYFGPGTRLTVT.

Many counts were recorded for this clonotype. The rearrangement links TRBV15 to TRBJ2-2; D perhaps matches TRBD2 (6 bases). The CDR3 consists of 16 residues. Germline lookup yields CDR1 LNHNV and CDR2 YYDKDF (reference sequence). The germline V and J ends were trimmed by 0 bases and 4 bases, with 12 bases remaining between them. CDR3 protein: CATSREGGAGTGELFF. The CDR3 DNA follows: TGTGCCACCAGCAGAGAAGGCGGGGCGGGCACCGGGGAGCTGTTTTTT.

This clonotype was counted many times. The chain employs TRBV15 and TRBJ2-1, with TRBD2 matching over 10 bases. The junction had 8 bases not matched to a gene; V was cut back by 7 bases and J by 2 bases. CDR1 and CDR2 from the germline V gene are LNHNV and YYDKDF (reference sequence). The CDR3 has 16 amino acids. The CDR3 sequence: CATILAGVTPYNEQFF. The CDR3 bases are TGTGCCACCATCCTAGCGGGGGTTACCCCCTACAATGAGCAGTTCTTC.

This clonotype was recorded many times. The chain is built from TRBV4-1 and TRBJ1-5, with D possibly being TRBD1 (6 bases). V shed 4 bases and J shed 6 bases, with 10 bases lying between them. The CDR3 extends over 13 amino acids. Germline values: CDR1 MGHRA, CDR2 YSYEKL. In DNA, the CDR3 is TGCGCCAGCAGCCGGACAGTCGCTCAGCCCCAGCATTTT. This encodes CASSRTVAQPQHF.

At least ten counts were recorded for this clonotype. This rearrangement joins TRBV20-1 to TRBJ2-2; 8 positions agree with TRBD1. Per the germline V gene, CDR1 is DFQATT and CDR2 is SNEGSKA (reference sequence). The CDR3 sequence is 14 residues long. V was pared by 4 bases and J by 0 bases, with 1 base of the junction left unmatched. The CDR3 region has the DNA TGCAGTGCTAAGGGACAGGCGAACACCGGGGAGCTGTTTTTT. It encodes CSAKGQANTGELFF.

This clonotype was detected ten times or more. V and J are TRBV14 and TRBJ1-1; possible D gene TRBD1, 5 bases. The V end was cut by 5 bases, the J end by 0 bases, with 10 bases between. The germline V gene encodes CDR1 SGHDN and CDR2 FVKESK. The CDR3 totals 14 residues. The CDR3 loop reads CASSYLGLNTEAFF. In DNA form, the CDR3 reads TGTGCCAGCAGCTATTTGGGGCTGAACACTGAAGCTTTCTTT. Supplemented by reference TRBV14 and TRBJ1-1, the full variable domain reads EAGVTQFPSHSVIEKGQTVTLRCDPISGHDNLYWYRRVMGKEIKFLLHFVKESKQDESGMPNNRFLAERTGGTYSTLKVQPAELEDSGVYFCASSYLGLNTEAFFGQGTRLTVV.

This clonotype was picked up many times. The chain carries TRBV9 and TRBJ2-2, with D possibly called TRBD1 or TRBD2 (5 bases each). CDR1 is SGDLS and CDR2 is YYNGEE in the germline V gene. The CDR3 totals 16 residues. V was shortened by 4 bases and J by 7 bases, with 20 bases between the two germline ends. The CDR3 sequence: CASSPRTGLTVGELFF. The CDR3 DNA is TGTGCCAGCAGCCCGCGGACGGGGCTTACTGTCGGGGAGCTGTTTTTT.

This clonotype was picked up many times. The chain is built from TRBV27 and TRBJ1-2; TRBD1 matches at 12 bases. The CDR3 spans 18 residues. The ends lost 3 bases at V and 4 bases at J; junction bases unmatched: 12. The germline gives CDR1 MNHEY, CDR2 SMNVEV (reference sequence). CDR3: CASSFARDRGRERYGYTF. CDR3 in DNA: TGTGCCAGCAGTTTTGCTCGGGACAGGGGGCGCGAGCGCTATGGCTACACCTTC.

This clonotype was counted at least ten times. The gene calls are TRBV4-3 and TRBJ1-2; 7 bases line up with TRBD1. The CDR3 loop spans 14 amino acids. Germline V gives CDR1 LGHNA, CDR2 YSLEER. V trimming: 3 bases; J trimming: 8 bases; junction bases outside the gene matches: 9. In nucleotides, the CDR3 is TGCGCCAGCAGCCACCTCGACAGGGCGAGGGGCTACACCTTC. The encoded protein is CASSHLDRARGYTF.

In this sample, this clonotype turned up many times. The genes are TRBV12-3 or TRBV12-4 and TRBJ1-6; D not resolved. V was shortened by 2 bases and J by 8 bases, with 7 bases between the two germline ends. This CDR3 has 13 residues. The CDR3 reads CASSLKAYSPLHF. The CDR3 DNA reads as TGTGCCAGCAGTTTAAAGGCCTATTCACCCCTCCACTTT.

This clonotype has ten or more counts. The V call is TRBV29-1, the J call TRBJ1-1, with D uncertain. CDR1 is SQVTM and CDR2 is ANQGSEA in the germline V gene. The CDR3 has 14 amino acids. Deletions cut 6 bases from V and 0 bases from J, with 14 bases between. The chain's CDR3 is CSVTFNGLNTEAFF. The CDR3 bases are TGCAGCGTGACCTTTAATGGATTGAACACTGAAGCTTTCTTT.

This clonotype appeared many times. The chain is built from TRBV20-1 and TRBJ1-5; D might be TRBD1 (5 bases). The CDR3 is 14 residues long. V was trimmed by 6 bases and J by 3 bases, leaving 15 bases between them. CDR1 is DFQATT, CDR2 SNEGSKA, per germline (reference sequence). The chain's CDR3 is CSARGSGTNQPQHF. The CDR3 bases are TGCAGTGCCCGGGGTTCAGGGACCAATCAGCCCCAGCATTTT.

This clonotype was recorded many times. The V gene is TRBV4-3, the J gene TRBJ2-2, with 7 bases aligning to TRBD1. Germline V gene lookup returns CDR1 LGHNA and CDR2 YSLEER. CDR3 length equals 15 residues. The ends lost 0 bases at V and 6 bases at J; junction bases unmatched: 4. The CDR3 here is CASSQDEGAPGELFF. The CDR3 nucleotides read TGCGCCAGCAGCCAAGATGAGGGGGCCCCCGGGGAGCTGTTTTTT.